The sequence of this T cell receptor (beta chain) was determined in a study of control samples from healthy donors and cancer patients. Sequencing was performed with immunoSEQ multiplex PCR; in TCRdb, only in-frame clones are kept and a portion is missing. The repertoire holds roughly 170,000 clones, with 94% as singletons. With 0 bases removed from V and 6 bases from J, the gap between germline ends came to 15 bases. CDR3 length: 15 amino acids. CDR1 is ENHRY, CDR2 SYGVKD, per germline. The chain employs TRBV10-3 and TRBJ2-7, with D unresolved. The sample comprised blood. The origin of this receptor is a woman under 30 in good health. As DNA, the CDR3 is TGTGCCATCAGTGAGTCGACCAAGGTCTGGGGCGAGCAGTACTTC. Protein: CAISESTKVWGEQYF.